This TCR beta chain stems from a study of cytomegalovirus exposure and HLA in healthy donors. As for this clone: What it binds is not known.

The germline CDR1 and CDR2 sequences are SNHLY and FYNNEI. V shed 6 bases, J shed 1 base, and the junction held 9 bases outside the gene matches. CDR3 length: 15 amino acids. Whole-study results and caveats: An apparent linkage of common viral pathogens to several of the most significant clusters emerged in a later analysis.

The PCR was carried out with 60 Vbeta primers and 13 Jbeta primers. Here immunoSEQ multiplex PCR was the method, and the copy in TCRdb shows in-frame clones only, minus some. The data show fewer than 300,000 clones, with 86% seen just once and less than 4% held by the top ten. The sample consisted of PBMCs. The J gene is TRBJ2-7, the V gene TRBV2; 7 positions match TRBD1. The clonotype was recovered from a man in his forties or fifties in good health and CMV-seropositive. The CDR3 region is CASSSSGTASYEQYF. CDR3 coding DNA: TGTGCCAGCAGCTCTTCGGGGACAGCATCCTACGAGCAGTACTTC. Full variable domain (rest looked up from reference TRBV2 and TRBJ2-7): EPEVTQTPSHQVTQMGQEVILRCVPISNHLYFYWYRQILGQKVEFLVSFYNNEISEKSEIFDDQFSVERPDGSNFTLKIRSTKLEDSAMYFCASSSSGTASYEQYFGPGTRLTVT.